This entry lists 8 T cell receptor beta chains sequenced from one sample in a study of pediatric ulcerative colitis. Generated by immunoSEQ multiplex PCR, the TCRdb table keeps only in-frame clones and is missing some. This sample yields 10,000 to 13,000 clones, of which around four fifths are seen a single time; approximately 3.9% belongs to the top ten. The rectum was sampled with one to two pinch biopsies at colonoscopy. The sample consisted of gut tissue. The source of these receptors is a girl between 10 and 17 years old who was a control in a study of pediatric ulcerative colitis.

This chain connects TRBV2 to TRBJ1-4, with 11 bases aligning to TRBD1. Germline V gene sequence: CDR1 SNHLY, CDR2 FYNNEI. CDR3 size: 17 residues. The trim removed 6 bases at V and 7 bases at J, leaving 13 bases unmatched. The CDR3, as DNA: TGTGCCAGCAGAGTAGGACAGGGGGCGAGCCCAGGTGAAAAACTGTTTTTT. Translation: CASRVGQGASPGEKLFF. Filled out from reference TRBV2 and TRBJ1-4, the complete variable domain reads EPEVTQTPSHQVTQMGQEVILRCVPISNHLYFYWYRQILGQKVEFLVSFYNNEISEKSEIFDDQFSVERPDGSNFTLKIRSTKLEDSAMYFCASRVGQGASPGEKLFFGSGTQLSVL.

The chain links TRBV30 to TRBJ1-5, with TRBD1 as a possible D gene (6 bases). The length of the CDR3 is 14 residues. V lost 0 bases, J lost 4 bases, and 10 bases lay in between. CDR1 and CDR2 from the germline V gene are GTSNPN and SVGIG (reference sequence). CDR3 region: CAWSVQGGNQPQHF. In DNA form, the CDR3 reads TGTGCCTGGAGTGTACAGGGTGGGAATCAGCCCCAGCATTTT.

The V gene is TRBV13, the J gene TRBJ2-1; the D gene is possibly TRBD2 (5 bases). The CDR3 has 16 residues. Germline loops: CDR1 PRHDT, CDR2 FYEKMQ (reference sequence). V was cut by 5 bases and J by 0 bases, with 14 bases left in between. Here the CDR3 DNA reads TGTGCCAGCAGCACCCGCACTAGGAGCTCCTACAATGAGCAGTTCTTC. It encodes CASSTRTRSSYNEQFF. Filled out from reference TRBV13 and TRBJ2-1, the complete variable domain reads AAGVIQSPRHLIKEKRETATLKCYPIPRHDTVYWYQQGPGQDPQFLISFYEKMQSDKGSIPDRFSAQQFSDYHSELNMSSLELGDSALYFCASSTRTRSSYNEQFFGPGTRLTVL.

The V and J genes are TRBV28 and TRBJ2-5; D perhaps matches TRBD1 (6 bases). The CDR3 consists of 17 residues. In germline, CDR1 is MDHEN, CDR2 SYDVKM. The V gene lost 4 bases and the J gene lost 4 bases, with 22 bases spanning the gap. CDR3 sequence (DNA): TGTGCCAGCAGTTCATCCCTTCGACAGGTTCTGGGAGAGACCCAGTACTTC. Its translation is CASSSSLRQVLGETQYF.

This chain uses TRBV2 with TRBJ1-2; no firm D call. This CDR3 is 13 amino acids long. V was trimmed by 6 bases and J by 3 bases, leaving 11 bases between them. Per germline, CDR1 SNHLY and CDR2 FYNNEI. In DNA form, the CDR3 reads TGTGCCAGCAGACCAGACACCCACTATGGCTACACCTTC. This sequence encodes CASRPDTHYGYTF.

J is TRBJ1-3 and V is TRBV19; 8 positions match TRBD1. CDR3 length: 15 amino acids. CDR1 and CDR2 from the germline V gene are LNHDA and SQIVND (reference sequence). V shed 4 bases, J shed 2 bases, and the junction held 4 bases outside the gene matches. CDR3 protein: CASSTGGTPGNTIYF. CDR3 DNA: TGTGCCAGTAGTACAGGGGGCACTCCTGGAAACACCATATATTTT. Drawing the rest from reference TRBV19 and TRBJ1-3, the complete variable domain is DGGITQSPKYLFRKEGQNVTLSCEQNLNHDAMYWYRQDPGQGLRLIYYSQIVNDFQKGDIAEGYSVSREKKESFPLTVTSAQKNPTAFYLCASSTGGTPGNTIYFGEGSWLTVV.

This clone came up a few times. The CDR3 nucleotides are TGTGCCAGCAGCTCCATGGACAGGCCTAATGAAAAACTGTTTTTT. It yields the protein CASSSMDRPNEKLFF. The chain joins TRBV9 to TRBJ1-4, with TRBD1 identical over 7 bases. This CDR3 comprises 15 residues. The V segment lost 4 bases and the J segment 3 bases; nucleotides outside the gene matches: 6. Per germline, CDR1 SGDLS and CDR2 YYNGEE. Full variable domain (remainder filled in from reference TRBV9 and TRBJ1-4): DSGVTQTPKHLITATGQRVTLRCSPRSGDLSVYWYQQSLDQGLQFLIQYYNGEERAKGNILERFSAQQFPDLHSELNLSSLELGDSALYFCASSSMDRPNEKLFFGSGTQLSVL.

The chain has TRBV5-1 and TRBJ1-1, with D unresolved. Germline-derived CDR1 and CDR2 are SGHRS and YFSETQ. Deletions cut 4 bases from V and 1 base from J, with 5 bases between. CDR3 length: 12 residues. Here the CDR3 reads CASSAGNTEAFF. The CDR3 DNA reads TGCGCCAGCAGCGCCGGGAACACTGAAGCTTTCTTT. Variable domain in full (rest from reference TRBV5-1 and TRBJ1-1): KAGVTQTPRYLIKTRGQQVTLSCSPISGHRSVSWYQQTPGQGLQFLFEYFSETQRNKGNFPGRFSGRQFSNSRSEMNVSTLELGDSALYLCASSAGNTEAFFGQGTRLTVV.